A single sample is the source of the 4 T cell receptor beta chains below, sequenced in a study of blood T cells in healthy people across ages. A second PCR, run for about 6 to 12 cycles, used a sample-barcoded 5' primer plus a J-beta primer mix. TCRdb recomputed calls from the 5' RACE reads with MiXCR, one row per CDR3 protein. Among 600,000 or so distinct CDR3 sequences listed, approximately 30% were seen once. The sample was blood. The receptors come from an elderly woman in good health.

This clonotype has a count of ten or more. V gene TRBV6-6 combines with J gene TRBJ1-2, with no clear D. This CDR3 comprises 13 residues. CDR1 and CDR2 (germline): MNHNY, SVGAGI (reference sequence). V shed 4 bases and J shed 5 bases, with 11 bases lying between them. The CDR3 here is CASSLLGHYGYTF. The CDR3 nucleotides read TGTGCCAGCAGTTTGCTAGGGCATTATGGCTACACCTTC.

This clonotype has at least ten counts. The chain recombines TRBV20-1 with TRBJ2-5; TRBD2 matches at 9 bases. Unmatched junction bases numbered 15, after V lost 6 bases and J lost 4 bases. Germline lookup yields CDR1 DFQATT and CDR2 SNEGSKA (reference sequence). CDR3 size: 16 residues. CDR3 sequence: CSAIWDSGGLGETQYF. In DNA form, the CDR3 reads TGCAGTGCCATCTGGGATAGCGGGGGCCTCGGAGAGACCCAGTACTTC.

This clonotype appeared many times. This chain uses TRBV6-5 with TRBJ2-5, with 7 bases matching TRBD1. CDR3 length: 15 residues. Trimming took 6 bases from V and 0 from J; bases not matched to a gene: 7. The germline CDR1 and CDR2 sequences are MNHEY and SVGAGI. CDR3 in amino acids: CASSPLQGYQETQYF. As DNA, the CDR3 is TGTGCCAGCAGCCCTCTACAGGGGTACCAAGAGACCCAGTACTTC.

This clonotype was observed a handful of times. This chain joins TRBV24-1 and TRBJ2-1; TRBD1 matches at 9 bases. This CDR3 has 13 residues. The ends lost 10 bases at V and 7 bases at J; junction bases unmatched: 7. The germline V gene has CDR1 KGHDR and CDR2 SFDVKD. The CDR3 reads CATGKQGANEQFF. DNA for the CDR3: TGTGCCACAGGGAAACAGGGGGCTAATGAGCAGTTCTTC.